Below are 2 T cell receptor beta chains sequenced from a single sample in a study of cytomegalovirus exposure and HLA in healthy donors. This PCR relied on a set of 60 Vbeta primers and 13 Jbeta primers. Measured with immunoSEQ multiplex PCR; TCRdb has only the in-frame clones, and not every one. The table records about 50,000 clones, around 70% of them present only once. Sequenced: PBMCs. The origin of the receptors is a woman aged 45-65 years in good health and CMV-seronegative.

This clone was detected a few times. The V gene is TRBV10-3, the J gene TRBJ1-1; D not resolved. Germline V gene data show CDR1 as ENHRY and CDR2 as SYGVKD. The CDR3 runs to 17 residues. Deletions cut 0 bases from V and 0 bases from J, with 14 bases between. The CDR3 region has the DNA TGTGCCATCAGTGAGTCTCCGGGGTTAGGGATGAACACTGAAGCTTTCTTT. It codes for CAISESPGLGMNTEAFF.

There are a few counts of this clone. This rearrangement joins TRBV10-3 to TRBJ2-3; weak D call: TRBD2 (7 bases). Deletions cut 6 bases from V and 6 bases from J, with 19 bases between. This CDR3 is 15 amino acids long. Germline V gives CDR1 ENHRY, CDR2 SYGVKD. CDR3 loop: CAIREEGGAGDTQYF. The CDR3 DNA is TGTGCCATCAGGGAGGAGGGGGGGGCCGGTGATACGCAGTATTTT.